The clone carrying this T cell receptor beta chain was recorded a few times. Together with a sample-barcoded 5' primer, a J-beta primer mix was included in a second PCR lasting about 6 to 11 cycles. TCRdb recomputed calls from the 5' RACE reads with MiXCR, one row per CDR3 protein. The table records just over 800,000 distinct CDR3 sequences, around two thirds of them present only once. This sample stems from a study of blood T cells in healthy people across ages. Germline V gene data show CDR1 as SGHAT and CDR2 as FQNNGV. V lost 2 bases and J lost 0, with 5 bases in between. This CDR3 spans 15 amino acids.

The sequence derives from a man under 40 in good health. This chain links TRBV11-2 with TRBJ2-6, with D unresolved. The sample consisted of blood. CDR3 bases: TGTGCCAGCAGCTTACGGTTCTCTGGGGCCAACGTCCTGACTTTC. Protein sequence: CASSLRFSGANVLTF.